This T cell receptor beta chain was documented in a study of neoadjuvant anti-PD-1 for oral cavity cancer. The method was immunoSEQ multiplex PCR; TCRdb's version includes in-frame clones alone and lacks a portion of them. The data show 30,000 to 35,000 clones, with roughly 89% seen just once and roughly 3.6% held by the top ten. Broader study findings: Pretreatment Treg/Th17 ratio correlated inversely with post-treatment tumor clonality.

Regarding this clone: What it binds is not known.

Sequenced here: PBMCs, sampled before nivolumab (anti-PD-1) treatment. The source is a person between 40 and 85 years old with oral cavity squamous cell carcinoma.

This chain's CDR3 is CASSLDVANTEAFF. The DNA for the CDR3 is TGCGCCAGCAGCTTGGATGTAGCGAACACTGAAGCTTTCTTT. The chain recombines TRBV5-1 with TRBJ1-1; D is uncertain. CDR1 is SGHRS and CDR2 is YFSETQ in the germline V gene. This CDR3 comprises 14 residues. The germline V and J ends were trimmed by 0 bases and 1 base, with 7 bases remaining between them.